This T cell receptor (beta chain) was profiled in a study of blood T cell repertoires in COVID-19. The method was immunoSEQ multiplex PCR; TCRdb's version includes in-frame clones alone and lacks a portion of them. The sample records 80,000 or so clones, approximately 85% being singletons. This clone was seen a handful of times. The CDR3 covers 19 residues. Germline V gene lookup returns CDR1 SGDLS and CDR2 YYNGEE. J gave up 8 bases and V 4 bases, and 21 bases lay outside the gene matches. The chain has TRBV9 and TRBJ1-6; 7 nucleotides align to TRBD1. The sequence came from a man in his fifties or sixties with COVID-19, enrolled during active disease. The sequencing sample was made of peripheral blood. The CDR3 region is CASSPRDRGWIGADSPLHF. The CDR3 DNA sequence: TGTGCCAGCAGCCCCCGGGACAGAGGGTGGATCGGGGCCGATTCACCCCTCCACTTT.